Shown below are 21 T cell receptor beta chains from a single sample sequenced in a study of HIV-infected patients and healthy controls. Antiretroviral therapy had run roughly three months, about 14 weeks, before follow-up blood collection. The repertoire came from unfractionated whole blood and reflected all unsorted peripheral T cells. Alpha and beta constant-region primers primed reverse transcription of around 500 ng RNA. Alpha and beta chain libraries were made separately by chain-specific third strand synthesis with multiplexing indices. TCRdb independently ran MiXCR on the 5' RACE reads; one entry per CDR3 protein. The sample includes approximately 4,200 distinct CDR3 sequences, 5.5% of them seen just once. Source: blood, taken during antiretroviral therapy. The receptors originated from an adult with HIV infection.

The CDR3 reads CASSPVQGGAGELFF. The CDR3 nucleotides are TGTGCCAGCAGCCCAGTGCAGGGAGGCGCCGGGGAGCTGTTTTTT. The rearrangement uses TRBV11-2 and TRBJ2-2; D is possibly TRBD2 (6 bases). Trimming removed 5 bases at V and 6 bases at J, with 16 bases between. Germline V gene lookup returns CDR1 SGHAT and CDR2 FQNNGV. The CDR3 runs 15 residues.

By frequency in the sample, this clonotype is medium-sized (0.01 to 0.1%). This chain links TRBV12-3 or TRBV12-4 with TRBJ1-2; D not certain. CDR3 length: 14 residues. Trimming took 2 bases from V and 0 from J, leaving 7 bases between them. Written as DNA, the CDR3 is TGTGCCAGCAGTTTAAACCGGGCTAACTATGGCTACACCTTC. It codes for CASSLNRANYGYTF.

This clonotype was recorded a few times. This chain links TRBV20-1 with TRBJ1-2; TRBD1 aligns across 11 bases. V was pared by 1 base and J by 6 bases, with 16 bases of the junction left unmatched. CDR1 is DFQATT and CDR2 is SNEGSKA in the germline V gene (reference sequence). This CDR3 spans 18 amino acids. CDR3 sequence reads: CSARANGGQGAIRHGYTF. The CDR3 region has the DNA TGCAGTGCTAGAGCCAATGGAGGACAGGGGGCGATCCGCCATGGCTACACCTTC.

This clonotype qualifies as medium-sized (0.01 to 0.1%). V usage is TRBV20-1 and J usage is TRBJ2-2; D gene ambiguous. Germline values: CDR1 DFQATT, CDR2 SNEGSKA (reference sequence). The CDR3 sequence is 14 residues long. With 1 base removed from V and 5 bases from J, the gap between germline ends came to 11 bases. This CDR3 reads CSARVVKGTGELFF. In DNA, the CDR3 is TGCAGTGCTAGAGTTGTAAAGGGTACCGGGGAGCTGTTTTTT.

This clonotype was found many times. The genes are TRBV3-1 and TRBJ2-5; 7 positions agree with TRBD1. The CDR3 length is 13 residues. Trimming cost V 8 bases and J 1 base; bases outside gene matches: 4. Per germline, CDR1 LGHDT and CDR2 YNNKEL (reference sequence). The chain's CDR3 is CASEQGTQETQYF. CDR3 coding DNA: TGTGCCAGCGAACAGGGGACCCAAGAGACCCAGTACTTC.

This clonotype is judged medium-sized (0.01 to 0.1%). The chain joins TRBV11-2 to TRBJ2-3; TRBD2 matches at 14 bases. The V gene's germline CDR1 is SGHAT and CDR2 FQNNGV. There are 15 residues in the CDR3. With 5 bases clipped from V and 4 bases from J, the junction kept 2 bases outside the gene matches. Here the CDR3 reads CASSTTSGRADTQYF. CDR3 DNA: TGTGCCAGCAGCACGACTAGCGGGAGGGCAGATACGCAGTATTTT.

This clonotype was seen many times. V gene TRBV6-2 or TRBV6-3 combines with J gene TRBJ1-5, with TRBD1 matching 8 bases. Germline CDR1 is MNHEY and CDR2 is SVGEGT. There are 14 residues in the CDR3. After removal of 8 bases from V and 6 bases from J, the junction contained 9 bases not matched to a gene. The CDR3 loop reads CASGLIGQGQPQHF. The CDR3 DNA sequence: TGTGCCAGCGGCTTGATCGGACAGGGTCAGCCCCAGCATTTT.

This clonotype is judged medium-sized. This chain connects TRBV6-2 or TRBV6-3 to TRBJ1-2, with 8 nucleotides matching TRBD1. Germline CDR1 is MNHEY and CDR2 is SVGEGT. This CDR3 is 15 amino acids long. With 6 bases clipped from V and 3 bases from J, the junction kept 9 bases outside the gene matches. CDR3 nucleotides: TGTGCCAGCAGCTCTTACAGGGGGAATGACTATGGCTACACCTTC. This gives the protein CASSSYRGNDYGYTF.

This clonotype is deemed medium-sized (0.01 to 0.1%). The genes are TRBV12-3 or TRBV12-4 and TRBJ1-6; maybe TRBD1 (5 bases). The CDR3 consists of 16 residues. The ends were cut back, 7 bases at V and 0 bases at J, with 13 bases in the middle. In nucleotides, the CDR3 is TGTGCCAGCACCCGTGGGGGGAGCTCCTATAATTCACCCCTCCACTTT. This sequence encodes CASTRGGSSYNSPLHF.

This clonotype has at least ten counts. This sequence joins TRBV28 and TRBJ2-1; the match to TRBD1 covers 8 bases. Losses at the gene ends were 3 bases for V and 5 bases for J; bases not matched to a gene: 6. CDR3 size: 15 residues. Germline V gene data show CDR1 as MDHEN and CDR2 as SYDVKM. CDR3 nucleotides: TGTGCCAGCAGTTTTTGGACAGGGAAAAACAATGAGCAGTTCTTC. Translating gives CASSFWTGKNNEQFF.

This clonotype was counted at least ten times. This chain uses TRBV12-3 or TRBV12-4 with TRBJ1-6; 9 positions agree with TRBD1. V shed 8 bases and J 7 bases; nucleotides not matched to a gene: 3. The CDR3 consists of 13 residues. The CDR3 sequence: CASLGQGNSPLHF. The CDR3 DNA reads as TGTGCCAGCCTCGGACAGGGGAATTCACCCCTCCACTTT.

This clonotype showed up just a few times. The chain carries TRBV18 and TRBJ2-3, with 8 bases matching TRBD1. Germline V CDR1 and CDR2: KGHSH, LQKENI. J gave up 6 bases and V 3 bases, and 5 bases lay outside the gene matches. The CDR3 has 14 residues. The CDR3 DNA sequence: TGTGCCAGCTCACCTGGACAGGGTGCCGATACGCAGTATTTT. Protein sequence: CASSPGQGADTQYF.

The sample holds a few counts of this clonotype. The rearrangement links TRBV20-1 to TRBJ2-7, with TRBD1 matching 8 bases. CDR3 size: 12 residues. The V gene end was trimmed by 7 bases and the J gene end by 2 bases; junction bases not matched to a gene: 4. CDR1 and CDR2 (germline): DFQATT, SNEGSKA (reference sequence). The CDR3 protein is CSGQGATYEQYF. The CDR3 bases are TGCAGTGGGCAGGGGGCCACCTACGAGCAGTACTTC.

This clonotype is medium-sized by share. The J gene is TRBJ2-5, the V gene TRBV3-1, with D possibly TRBD1 on 5 matching bases. The CDR3 length is 17 residues. Germline V gives CDR1 LGHDT, CDR2 YNNKEL (reference sequence). Deletions cut 4 bases from V and 0 bases from J, with 18 bases between. The CDR3 is CASSPQFSDSHQETQYF. In nucleotides, the CDR3 is TGTGCCAGCAGCCCCCAATTCTCCGACAGTCACCAAGAGACCCAGTACTTC.

In its sample, this clonotype ranks as medium-sized. The chain combines TRBV5-1 with TRBJ1-5; D remains ambiguous. The CDR3 runs to 15 residues. Germline V CDR1 and CDR2: SGHRS, YFSETQ. Trimming cost V 0 bases and J 6 bases, with 13 bases left between them. The CDR3 reads CASSLEPKGGQPQHF. The CDR3 DNA reads as TGCGCCAGCAGCTTGGAACCAAAGGGTGGTCAGCCCCAGCATTTT.

The CDR3 DNA is TGCGCCAGCAGCTCTATGGCGGATACAGGGAACACTGAAGCTTTCTTT. This codes for CASSSMADTGNTEAFF. The V and J genes are TRBV5-1 and TRBJ1-1; D is possibly TRBD1 (5 bases). Germline CDR1 SGHRS, CDR2 YFSETQ. There are 16 residues in the CDR3. V lost 3 bases to trimming and J lost 1 base, with 16 bases between them.

This clonotype is labeled as medium-sized. The V and J genes are TRBV20-1 and TRBJ2-3, with 10 nucleotides matching TRBD2. The CDR3 has 16 residues. CDR1 is DFQATT and CDR2 is SNEGSKA in the germline V gene (reference sequence). The trim removed 0 bases at V and 2 bases at J, leaving 5 bases unmatched. In nucleotides, the CDR3 is TGCAGTGCTAGAGATCCCCTAGCGGGGGCCACAGATACGCAGTATTTT. Its protein product is CSARDPLAGATDTQYF.

There are many counts of this clonotype. This sequence joins TRBV10-3 and TRBJ2-7; 8 positions match TRBD1. Germline V gene lookup returns CDR1 ENHRY and CDR2 SYGVKD. V lost 6 bases and J lost 2; bases outside the gene matches: 12. The CDR3 runs 16 residues. The CDR3 nucleotides are TGTGCCATCAGAGCAACCCTTGGACAGGGTGCCTACGAGCAGTACTTC. It specifies CAIRATLGQGAYEQYF.

This clonotype was detected ten times or more. The CDR3 DNA reads as TGTGCCAGCAGTGATCGGAATGCCTACGAGCAGTACTTC. Translated, it gives CASSDRNAYEQYF. The rearrangement links TRBV25-1 to TRBJ2-7; no definite D call. The germline CDR1 and CDR2 sequences are MGHDK and SYGVNS. The V end lost 3 bases, the J end lost 2 bases, and 8 bases lay between the germline ends. CDR3 length: 13 amino acids.

This chain links TRBV6-6 with TRBJ1-3, with no clear D. The length of the CDR3 is 15 residues. CDR1 is MNHNY, CDR2 SVGAGI, per germline (reference sequence). Between the trimmed V and J ends, which lost 7 bases and 3 bases, there was a span of 16 bases. The CDR3 protein is CASTPTPSDGNTIYF. The CDR3 DNA is TGTGCCAGCACCCCTACTCCTAGTGATGGAAACACCATATATTTT.

This clonotype was counted at least ten times. One end of the junction varies from germline; a read error may be responsible. The rearrangement uses TRBV2 and TRBJ1-1; D not resolved. This CDR3 has 12 residues. Germline CDR1 reads SNHLY; CDR2 reads FYNNEI. The chain's CDR3 is CASSELNPEAFF. The DNA for the CDR3 is TGTGCCAGCAGTGAACTGAACCCTGAAGCTTTCTTT.